This is a list of T cell receptor beta chains from one sample in a study of blood T cell repertoires in COVID-19. Profiled with immunoSEQ multiplex PCR; TCRdb holds only in-frame clones, not every one. The sample holds roughly 360,000 clones, less than 90% seen once. Sequenced: PBMCs or T cells enriched from blood (not recorded which). These receptors were obtained from a woman aged 45-59 years who had recovered from COVID-19. Each CDR3 is given with its conserved first and last residue. D genes are given only for firm matches. Some rows mark clone size as missing; the rest say once, few, many or name a class of expanded clone.

D	V	J	size	CDR3	DNA
TRBD1	TRBV11-2	TRBJ1-2	NA	CASGDRGRGYTF	TGTGCCAGCGGGGACAGGGGGCGAGGCTACACCTTC
NA	TRBV5-1	TRBJ2-7	NA	CASSLRWGELSYEQYF	TGCGCCAGCAGCTTGAGGTGGGGAGAGCTATCCTACGAGCAGTACTTC
NA	TRBV7-9	TRBJ1-3	once	CASSLTGSSGNTIYF	TGTGCCAGCAGCTTAACAGGGAGCTCTGGAAACACCATATATTTT
TRBD1	TRBV5-1	TRBJ1-1	NA	CASKGQVSNTEAFF	TGCGCCAGCAAGGGACAGGTATCGAACACTGAAGCTTTCTTT
TRBD2	TRBV18	TRBJ2-1	NA	CASSPGLAGIYNEQFF	TGTGCCAGCTCACCAGGACTAGCGGGAATATACAATGAGCAGTTCTTC
TRBD1	TRBV5-1	TRBJ1-1	NA	CASSGGQGNTEAFF	TGCGCCAGCAGCGGGGGACAGGGGAACACTGAAGCTTTCTTT
TRBD1	TRBV5-1	TRBJ1-2	NA	CASSRDRGHGYTF	TGCGCCAGCAGCAGGGACAGGGGGCATGGCTACACCTTC
NA	TRBV27	TRBJ1-2	NA	CASRPDSTLNYGYTF	TGTGCCAGCAGACCCGACAGCACCCTTAACTATGGCTACACCTTC
NA	TRBV5-5	TRBJ1-1	NA	CASSFQGGHTEAFF	TGTGCCAGCAGCTTTCAGGGAGGGCACACTGAAGCTTTCTTT
NA	TRBV7-3	TRBJ2-3	many	CASSSGGDTQYF	TGTGCCAGCAGCTCCGGGGGAGATACGCAGTATTTT
NA	TRBV15	TRBJ1-5	NA	CATSIDQGLYSNQPQHF	TGTGCCACCAGCATAGATCAGGGTTTGTATAGCAATCAGCCCCAGCATTTT
NA	TRBV5-1	TRBJ2-1	few	CASSLGRDTYNEQFF	TGCGCCAGCAGCTTGGGCCGGGACACCTACAATGAGCAGTTCTTC
NA	TRBV30	TRBJ1-6	few	CAWSFENSPLHF	TGTGCCTGGAGTTTTGAGAATTCACCCCTCCACTTT
TRBD1	TRBV10-3	TRBJ1-1	NA	CAISEFDRGGPEAFF	TGTGCCATCAGTGAGTTCGACAGGGGCGGGCCTGAAGCTTTCTTT
TRBD2	TRBV27	TRBJ2-7	NA	CASSLGPGRAPFEQYF	TGTGCCAGCAGTTTAGGTCCGGGGAGGGCCCCCTTCGAGCAGTACTTC
NA	TRBV20-1	TRBJ2-1	NA	CSASSQGPYNEQFF	TGCAGTGCTAGTTCTCAGGGGCCCTACAATGAGCAGTTCTTC
NA	TRBV10-3	TRBJ1-1	NA	CAISEHLGGDTEAFF	TGTGCCATCAGTGAGCACCTCGGGGGGGACACTGAAGCTTTCTTT
NA	TRBV27	TRBJ1-1	NA	CASIKSGGLVYTEAFF	TGTGCCTCGATCAAGTCGGGGGGCCTGGTTTATACTGAAGCTTTCTTT
NA	TRBV11-3	TRBJ2-5	NA	CASRDGGRGETQYF	TGTGCCAGCCGTGACGGGGGGCGAGGAGAGACCCAGTACTTC
NA	TRBV19	TRBJ1-2	once	CASSQRTRGGYTF	TGTGCCAGTAGCCAACGGACCCGAGGGGGCTACACCTTC
NA	TRBV6-5	TRBJ1-4	NA	CASSLGIATNEKLFF	TGTGCCAGCAGCCTCGGGATTGCAACTAATGAAAAACTGTTTTTT
NA	TRBV9	TRBJ2-2	NA	CASSVGASGSLAGELFF	TGTGCCAGCAGCGTAGGAGCGTCGGGGAGTTTGGCCGGGGAGCTGTTTTTT
NA	TRBV27	TRBJ2-7	NA	CASSLSIGHYEQYF	TGTGCCAGCAGTTTATCGATCGGTCATTACGAGCAGTACTTC
NA	TRBV30	TRBJ1-1	NA	CAWTQGFGTEAFF	TGTGCCTGGACTCAGGGTTTCGGTACTGAAGCTTTCTTT
TRBD2	TRBV7-2	TRBJ2-1	NA	CASSSTRGLAGINEQFF	TGTGCCAGCAGCTCCACCCGTGGGCTAGCGGGAATTAATGAGCAGTTCTTC
NA	TRBV14	TRBJ1-2	NA	CASSQDRVNYGYTF	TGTGCCAGCAGCCAAGATCGGGTAAACTATGGCTACACCTTC
NA	TRBV19	TRBJ1-2	NA	CATKREGYGYTF	TGTGCCACAAAAAGGGAGGGCTATGGCTACACCTTC
NA	TRBV3-1/TRBV3-2	TRBJ1-1	NA	CASSQDSSEAFF	TGTGCCAGCAGCCAAGATTCGAGTGAAGCTTTCTTT
TRBD2	TRBV5-1	TRBJ2-7	once	CASSWTSGSSYEQYF	TGCGCCAGCAGCTGGACTAGCGGGAGCTCCTACGAGCAGTACTTC
NA	TRBV7-3	TRBJ2-2	NA	CASSKRGFPGELFF	TGTGCCAGCAGCAAACGAGGGTTTCCCGGGGAGCTGTTTTTT
TRBD1	TRBV7-8	TRBJ2-7	NA	CASSLRDRAYEQYF	TGTGCCAGCAGCTTAAGGGACAGGGCCTACGAGCAGTACTTC
TRBD2	TRBV10-3	TRBJ2-2	NA	CAISEGLAGTGELFF	TGTGCCATCAGTGAGGGGCTAGCGGGCACCGGGGAGCTGTTTTTT
NA	TRBV20-1	TRBJ2-3	NA	CSASRVDSGFF	TGCAGTGCTAGCCGGGTCGACTCCGGCTTCTTT
NA	TRBV4-1	TRBJ1-1	few	CASSQDEGSTEAFF	TGCGCCAGCAGCCAAGATGAGGGATCCACTGAAGCTTTCTTT
TRBD1	TRBV29-1	TRBJ2-6	many	CSVEDEGAAYGANVLTF	TGCAGCGTTGAAGATGAGGGGGCGGCATATGGGGCCAACGTCCTGACTTTC
NA	TRBV11-3	TRBJ2-4	NA	CASSLVGGRAKNIQYF	TGTGCCAGCAGCTTAGTAGGCGGTAGGGCCAAAAACATTCAGTACTTC
NA	TRBV7-9	TRBJ1-4	few	CASRPTGPTNEKLFF	TGTGCCAGCAGACCAACAGGCCCAACTAATGAAAAACTGTTTTTT
TRBD1	TRBV2	TRBJ1-1	few	CASIIPGAGGNTEAFF	TGTGCCAGCATTATCCCCGGGGCAGGGGGCAACACTGAAGCTTTCTTT
TRBD1	TRBV18	TRBJ2-5	NA	CASSPRTGVWGETQYF	TGTGCCAGCTCACCACGGACAGGGGTCTGGGGAGAGACCCAGTACTTC
TRBD1	TRBV29-1	TRBJ1-2	few	CSVPIRDRGSYTF	TGCAGCGTTCCTATCCGGGACAGGGGAAGTTACACCTTC
NA	TRBV2	TRBJ1-1	NA	CASREEHGGWTEAFF	TGTGCCAGCAGGGAAGAACATGGGGGGTGGACTGAAGCTTTCTTT
NA	TRBV29-1	TRBJ1-3	NA	CSVRGWSGNTIYF	TGCAGCGTCCGGGGGTGGTCTGGAAACACCATATATTTT
TRBD1	TRBV3-1/TRBV3-2	TRBJ2-5	NA	CASSHYITGTEGETQYF	TGTGCCAGCAGCCATTATATTACCGGGACAGAAGGAGAGACCCAGTACTTC
NA	TRBV9	TRBJ2-7	NA	CASQQGPSYEQYF	TGTGCCAGTCAACAGGGCCCGTCCTACGAGCAGTACTTC
NA	TRBV5-1	TRBJ1-6	NA	CASSLDATGYSPLHF	TGCGCCAGCAGCTTGGACGCGACAGGATATTCACCCCTCCACTTT
NA	TRBV5-4	TRBJ1-2	once	CASTMTGTMHYGYTF	TGTGCCAGCACCATGACAGGCACCATGCACTATGGCTACACCTTC
NA	TRBV29-1	TRBJ1-1	NA	CSAFRNTEAFF	TGCAGCGCTTTCAGGAACACTGAAGCTTTCTTT
TRBD1	TRBV5-1	TRBJ2-1	NA	CASSLVRTGGTLLSENEQFF	TGCGCCAGCAGCTTGGTTAGGACAGGGGGAACCTTATTATCTGAAAATGAGCAGTTCTTC
TRBD1	TRBV5-1	TRBJ2-7	NA	CASSGGQIYEQYF	TGCGCCAGCAGCGGGGGACAGATCTACGAGCAGTACTTC
TRBD1	TRBV6-5	TRBJ2-3	NA	CASKHLGQGQNTQYF	TGTGCCAGCAAGCATTTAGGACAGGGCCAGAATACGCAGTATTTT
TRBD2	TRBV2	TRBJ2-7	NA	CASSPPGGDFSYEQYF	TGTGCCAGCAGCCCCCCGGGAGGGGATTTCTCCTACGAGCAGTACTTC
NA	TRBV3-1/TRBV3-2	TRBJ2-7	NA	CASSQDGTPHYEQYF	TGTGCCAGCAGCCAAGATGGGACACCACACTACGAGCAGTACTTC
NA	TRBV11-1	TRBJ1-1	NA	CASSFQIMNTEAFF	TGTGCCAGCAGCTTTCAGATCATGAACACTGAAGCTTTCTTT
TRBD1	TRBV19	TRBJ1-1	NA	CASSSAGGRTEAFF	TGTGCCAGTAGCTCCGCAGGGGGGAGGACTGAAGCTTTCTTT
NA	TRBV19	TRBJ1-5	NA	CASCGGYYQPQHF	TGTGCCAGTTGTGGGGGCTACTATCAGCCCCAGCATTTT
NA	TRBV11-1	TRBJ2-5	NA	CASSRDLRETQYF	TGTGCCAGCAGCCGGGACTTGAGGGAGACCCAGTACTTC
NA	TRBV3-1/TRBV3-2	TRBJ1-1	NA	CASSQPGGGLTEAFF	TGTGCCAGCAGCCAGCCCGGGGGAGGGCTCACTGAAGCTTTCTTT
NA	TRBV7-8	TRBJ1-5	NA	CASSVNRVQFSNQPQHF	TGTGCCAGCAGCGTCAACAGGGTCCAGTTTAGCAATCAGCCCCAGCATTTT
TRBD1	TRBV5-1	TRBJ1-2	NA	CASSPRTGSGYTF	TGCGCCAGCAGCCCCAGGACAGGGTCTGGCTACACCTTC